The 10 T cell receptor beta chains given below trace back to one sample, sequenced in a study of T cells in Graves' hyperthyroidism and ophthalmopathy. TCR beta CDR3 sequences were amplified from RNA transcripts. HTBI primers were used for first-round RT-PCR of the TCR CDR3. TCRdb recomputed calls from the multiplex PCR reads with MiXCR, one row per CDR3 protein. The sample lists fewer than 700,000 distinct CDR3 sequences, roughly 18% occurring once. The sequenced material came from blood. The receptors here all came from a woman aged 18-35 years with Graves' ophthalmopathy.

CDR3 nucleotides: TGCAGTGCTCCCCGACAGGGGGCTGAAGCTTTCTTT. Amino acids: CSAPRQGAEAFF. The chain has TRBV20-1 and TRBJ1-1; TRBD1 agrees at 9 bases. Trimming removed 5 bases from V and 6 bases from J; junction bases left unmatched: 4. The germline V gene has CDR1 DFQATT and CDR2 SNEGSKA (reference sequence). CDR3 length: 12 residues.

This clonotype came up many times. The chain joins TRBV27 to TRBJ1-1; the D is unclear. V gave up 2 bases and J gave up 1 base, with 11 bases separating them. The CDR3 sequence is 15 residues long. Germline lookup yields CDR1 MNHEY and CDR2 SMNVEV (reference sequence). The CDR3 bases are TGTGCCAGCAGTTTAATTAGCATGGCGAACACTGAAGCTTTCTTT. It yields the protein CASSLISMANTEAFF.

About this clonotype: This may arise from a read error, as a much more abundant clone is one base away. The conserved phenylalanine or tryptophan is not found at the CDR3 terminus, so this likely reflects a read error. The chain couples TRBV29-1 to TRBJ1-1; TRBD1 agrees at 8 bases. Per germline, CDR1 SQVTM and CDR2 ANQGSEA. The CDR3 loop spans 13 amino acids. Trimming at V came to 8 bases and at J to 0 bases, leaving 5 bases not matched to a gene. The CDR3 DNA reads TGCAGCTTCCGGGACAGGATGAACACTGAAGCTTTCCTT. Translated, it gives CSFRDRMNTEAFL.

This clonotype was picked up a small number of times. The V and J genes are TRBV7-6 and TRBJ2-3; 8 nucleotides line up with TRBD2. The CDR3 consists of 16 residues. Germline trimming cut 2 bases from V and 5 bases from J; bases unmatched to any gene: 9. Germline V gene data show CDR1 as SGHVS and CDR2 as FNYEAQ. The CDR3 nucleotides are TGTGCCAGCAGCTTAAGTTCGGCGGGAGGAGGAGATACGCAGTATTTT. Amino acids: CASSLSSAGGGDTQYF.

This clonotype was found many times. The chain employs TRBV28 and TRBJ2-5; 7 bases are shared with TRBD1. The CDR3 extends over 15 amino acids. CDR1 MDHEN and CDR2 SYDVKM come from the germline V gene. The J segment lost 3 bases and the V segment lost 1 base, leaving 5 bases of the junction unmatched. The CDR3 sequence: CASSLYRGGEETQYF. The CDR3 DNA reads TGTGCCAGCAGTTTATACAGGGGCGGTGAAGAGACCCAGTACTTC.

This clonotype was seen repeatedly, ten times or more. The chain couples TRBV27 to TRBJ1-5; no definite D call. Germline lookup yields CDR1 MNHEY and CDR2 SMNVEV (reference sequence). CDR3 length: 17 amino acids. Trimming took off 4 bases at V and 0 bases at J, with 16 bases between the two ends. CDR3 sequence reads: CASSSTLGLYSNQPQHF. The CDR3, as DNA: TGTGCCAGCAGTTCCACCTTGGGGTTGTATAGCAATCAGCCCCAGCATTTT.

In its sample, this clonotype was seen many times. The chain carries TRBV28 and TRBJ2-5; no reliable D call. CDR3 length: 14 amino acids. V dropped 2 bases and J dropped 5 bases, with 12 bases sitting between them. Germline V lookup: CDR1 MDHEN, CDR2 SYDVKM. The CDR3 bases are TGTGCCAGCAGTTTAGTGAAGGGATCGGAGACCCAGTACTTC. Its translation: CASSLVKGSETQYF.

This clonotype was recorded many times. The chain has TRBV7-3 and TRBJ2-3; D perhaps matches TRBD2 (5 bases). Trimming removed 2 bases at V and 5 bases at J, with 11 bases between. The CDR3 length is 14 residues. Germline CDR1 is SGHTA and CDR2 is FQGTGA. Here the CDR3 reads CASSLGTSLDTQYF. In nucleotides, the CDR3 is TGTGCCAGCAGCTTAGGTACTAGTTTAGATACGCAGTATTTT.

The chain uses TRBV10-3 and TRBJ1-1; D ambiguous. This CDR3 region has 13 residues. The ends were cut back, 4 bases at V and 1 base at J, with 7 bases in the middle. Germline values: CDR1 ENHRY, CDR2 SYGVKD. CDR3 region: CAISVRGNTEAFF. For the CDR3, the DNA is TGTGCCATCAGTGTCCGGGGGAACACTGAAGCTTTCTTT.

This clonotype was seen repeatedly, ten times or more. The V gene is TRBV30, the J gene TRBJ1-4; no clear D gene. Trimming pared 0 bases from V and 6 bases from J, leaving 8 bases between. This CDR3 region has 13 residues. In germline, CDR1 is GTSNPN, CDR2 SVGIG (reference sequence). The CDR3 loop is CAWSVRSDEKLFF. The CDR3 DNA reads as TGTGCCTGGAGTGTCAGGTCAGATGAAAAACTGTTTTTT.